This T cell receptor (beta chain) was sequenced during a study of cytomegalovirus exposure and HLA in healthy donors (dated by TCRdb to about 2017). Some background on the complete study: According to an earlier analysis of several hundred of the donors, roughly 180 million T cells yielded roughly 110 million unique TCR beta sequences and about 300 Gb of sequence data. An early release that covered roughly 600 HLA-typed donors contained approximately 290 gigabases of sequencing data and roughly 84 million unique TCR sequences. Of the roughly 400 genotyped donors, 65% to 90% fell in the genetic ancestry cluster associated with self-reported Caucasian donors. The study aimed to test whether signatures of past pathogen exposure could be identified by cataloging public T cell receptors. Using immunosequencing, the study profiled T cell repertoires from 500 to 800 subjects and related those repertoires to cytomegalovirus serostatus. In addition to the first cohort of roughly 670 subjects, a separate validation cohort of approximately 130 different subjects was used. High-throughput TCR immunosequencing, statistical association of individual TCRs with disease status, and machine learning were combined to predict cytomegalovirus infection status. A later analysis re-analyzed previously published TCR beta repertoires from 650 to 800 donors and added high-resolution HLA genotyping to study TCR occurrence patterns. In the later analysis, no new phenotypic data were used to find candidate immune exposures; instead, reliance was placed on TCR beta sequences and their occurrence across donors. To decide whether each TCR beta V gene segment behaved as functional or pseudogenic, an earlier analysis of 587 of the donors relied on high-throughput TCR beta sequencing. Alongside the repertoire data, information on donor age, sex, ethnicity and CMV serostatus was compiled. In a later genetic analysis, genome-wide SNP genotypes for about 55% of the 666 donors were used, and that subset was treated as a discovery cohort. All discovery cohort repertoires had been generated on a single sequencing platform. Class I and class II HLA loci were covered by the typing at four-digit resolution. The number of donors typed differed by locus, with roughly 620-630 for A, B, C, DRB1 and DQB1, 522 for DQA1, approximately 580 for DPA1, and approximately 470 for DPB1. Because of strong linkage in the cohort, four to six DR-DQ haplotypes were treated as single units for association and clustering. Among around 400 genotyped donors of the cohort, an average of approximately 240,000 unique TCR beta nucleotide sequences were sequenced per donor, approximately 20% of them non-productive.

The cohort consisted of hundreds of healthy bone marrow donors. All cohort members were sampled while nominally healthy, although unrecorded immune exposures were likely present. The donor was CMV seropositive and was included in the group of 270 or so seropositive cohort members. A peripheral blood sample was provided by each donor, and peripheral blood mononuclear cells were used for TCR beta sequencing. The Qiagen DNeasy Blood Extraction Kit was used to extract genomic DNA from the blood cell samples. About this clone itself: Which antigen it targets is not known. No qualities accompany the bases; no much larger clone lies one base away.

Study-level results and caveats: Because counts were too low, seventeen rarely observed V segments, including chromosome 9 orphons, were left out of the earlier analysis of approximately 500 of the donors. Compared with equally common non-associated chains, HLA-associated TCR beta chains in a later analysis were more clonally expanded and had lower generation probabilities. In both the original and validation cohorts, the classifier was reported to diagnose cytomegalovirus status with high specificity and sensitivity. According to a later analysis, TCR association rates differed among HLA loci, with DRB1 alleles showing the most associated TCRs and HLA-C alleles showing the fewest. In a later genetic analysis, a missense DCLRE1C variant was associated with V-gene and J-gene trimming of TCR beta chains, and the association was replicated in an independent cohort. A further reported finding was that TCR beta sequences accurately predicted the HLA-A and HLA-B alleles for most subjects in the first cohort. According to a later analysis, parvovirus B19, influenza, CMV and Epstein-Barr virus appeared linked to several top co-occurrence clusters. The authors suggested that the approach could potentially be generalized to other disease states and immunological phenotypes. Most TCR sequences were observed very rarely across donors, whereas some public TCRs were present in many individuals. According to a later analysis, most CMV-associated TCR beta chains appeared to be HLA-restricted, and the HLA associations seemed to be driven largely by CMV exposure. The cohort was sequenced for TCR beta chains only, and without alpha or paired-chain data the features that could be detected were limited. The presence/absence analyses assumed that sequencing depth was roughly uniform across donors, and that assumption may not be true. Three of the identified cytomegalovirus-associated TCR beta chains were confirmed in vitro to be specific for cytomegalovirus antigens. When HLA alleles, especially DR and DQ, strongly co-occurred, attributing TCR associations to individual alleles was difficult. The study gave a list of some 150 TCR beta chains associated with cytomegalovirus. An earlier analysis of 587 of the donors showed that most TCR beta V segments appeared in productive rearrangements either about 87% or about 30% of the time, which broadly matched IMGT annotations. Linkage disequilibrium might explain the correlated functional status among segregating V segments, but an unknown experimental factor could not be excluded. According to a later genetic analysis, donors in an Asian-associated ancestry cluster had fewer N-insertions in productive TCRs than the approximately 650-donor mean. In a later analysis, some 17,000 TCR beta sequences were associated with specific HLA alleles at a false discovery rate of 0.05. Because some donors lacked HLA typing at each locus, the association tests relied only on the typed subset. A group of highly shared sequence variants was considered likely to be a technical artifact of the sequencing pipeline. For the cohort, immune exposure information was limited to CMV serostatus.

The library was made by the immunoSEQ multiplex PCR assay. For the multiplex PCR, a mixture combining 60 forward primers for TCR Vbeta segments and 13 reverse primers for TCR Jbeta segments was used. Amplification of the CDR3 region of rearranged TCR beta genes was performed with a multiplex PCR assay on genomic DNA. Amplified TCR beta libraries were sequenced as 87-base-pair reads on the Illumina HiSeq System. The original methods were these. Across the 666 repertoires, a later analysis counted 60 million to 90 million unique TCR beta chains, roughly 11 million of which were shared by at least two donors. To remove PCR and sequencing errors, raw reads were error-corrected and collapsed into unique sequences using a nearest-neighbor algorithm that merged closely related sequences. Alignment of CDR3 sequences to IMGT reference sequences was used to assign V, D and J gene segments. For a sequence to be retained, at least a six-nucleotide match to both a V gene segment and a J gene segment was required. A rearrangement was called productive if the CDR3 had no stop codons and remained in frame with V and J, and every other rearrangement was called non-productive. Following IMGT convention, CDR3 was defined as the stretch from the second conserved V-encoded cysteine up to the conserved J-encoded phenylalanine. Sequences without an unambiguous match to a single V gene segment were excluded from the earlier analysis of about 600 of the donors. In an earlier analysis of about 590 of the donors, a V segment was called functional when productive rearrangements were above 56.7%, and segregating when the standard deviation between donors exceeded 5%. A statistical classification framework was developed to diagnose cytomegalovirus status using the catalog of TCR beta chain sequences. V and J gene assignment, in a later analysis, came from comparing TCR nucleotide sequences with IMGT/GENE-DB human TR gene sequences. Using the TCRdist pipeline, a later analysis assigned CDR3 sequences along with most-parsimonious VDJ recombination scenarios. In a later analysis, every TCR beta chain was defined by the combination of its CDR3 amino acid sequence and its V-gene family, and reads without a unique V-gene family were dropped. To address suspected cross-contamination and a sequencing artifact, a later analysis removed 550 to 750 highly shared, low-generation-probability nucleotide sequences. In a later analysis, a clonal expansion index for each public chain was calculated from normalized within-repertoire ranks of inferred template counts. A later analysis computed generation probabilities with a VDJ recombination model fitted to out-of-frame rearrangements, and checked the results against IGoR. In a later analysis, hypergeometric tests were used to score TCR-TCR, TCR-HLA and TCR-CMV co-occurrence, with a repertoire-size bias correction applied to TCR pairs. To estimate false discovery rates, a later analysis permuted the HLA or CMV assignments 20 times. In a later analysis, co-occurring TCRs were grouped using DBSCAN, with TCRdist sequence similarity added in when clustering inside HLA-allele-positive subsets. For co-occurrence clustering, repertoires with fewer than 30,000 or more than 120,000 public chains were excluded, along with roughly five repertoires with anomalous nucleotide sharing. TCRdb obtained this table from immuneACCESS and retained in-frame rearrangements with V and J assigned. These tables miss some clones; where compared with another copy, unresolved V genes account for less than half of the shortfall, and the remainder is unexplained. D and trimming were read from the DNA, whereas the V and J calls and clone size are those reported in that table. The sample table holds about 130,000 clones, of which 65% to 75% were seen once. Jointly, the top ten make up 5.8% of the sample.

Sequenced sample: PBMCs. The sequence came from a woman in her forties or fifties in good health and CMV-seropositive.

The CDR3 sequence is CASSQDIRGGGYTF. The DNA sequence is TGCGCCAGCAGCCAAGATATCCGGGGAGGTGGCTACACCTTC. The chain is encoded by TRBV4-3 joined to TRBJ1-2; no D gene can be assigned with confidence. Trimming at the junction amounts to 0 bases on V and 7 bases on J, and the germline ends lie 12 bases apart. For CDR1 and CDR2, the germline V gene lists LGHNA and YSLEER. The cysteine opens and the phenylalanine closes a CDR3 of 14 amino acids. Only the CDR3 DNA stays, 42 bases, in frame from base 1.